Below are 16 T cell receptor beta chains sequenced from a single sample in a study of persistence of HIV-infected CD4 T cells. Their recognized antigens are unknown. The stimulus was an HIV-1 Gag 15-mer peptide pool, approximately 0.93 ug/peptide/mL. CD40L-negative CD69-negative CD45RO-high memory CD4+ T cells were sorted as populations depleted of antigen-responding cells. The libraries were made with immunoSEQ version 4 in survey mode. This table comes from immunoSEQ multiplex PCR, and its TCRdb copy is limited to in-frame clones, with some not included. The sample gives more than 30,000 clones, 82% of which show up once; over 15% is in the top ten. The source material was CD4+ T cells sorted from PBMCs after roughly 20-hour stimulation, sampled from a patient who received antiretroviral therapy. These receptors were taken from an adult woman with HIV who was CMV-seropositive.

This clone was counted a few times. The chain employs TRBV7-3 and TRBJ2-3, with 14 nucleotides matching TRBD2. The CDR3 is made up of 18 amino acids. The germline V gene encodes CDR1 SGHTA and CDR2 FQGTGA. Trimming removed 3 bases from V and 1 base from J; junction bases left unmatched: 6. The CDR3 is CASSFGTSGSWGTDTQYF. The CDR3 nucleotides read TGTGCCAGCAGCTTCGGGACTAGCGGGAGTTGGGGCACAGATACGCAGTATTTT.

The gene calls are TRBV28 and TRBJ1-4, with 10 positions matching TRBD1. CDR3 length: 23 amino acids. The junction had 32 bases not matched to a gene; V was cut back by 6 bases and J by 7 bases. Germline V CDR1 and CDR2: MDHEN, SYDVKM. CDR3 sequence reads: CASSPVKVLIFIIRTGGTEKLFF. CDR3 coding DNA: TGTGCCAGCAGCCCCGTAAAAGTTTTAATTTTTATAATACGGACAGGGGGGACTGAAAAACTGTTTTTT.

V usage is TRBV7-8 and J usage is TRBJ2-4; TRBD1 might be the D (5 bases). This CDR3 region has 14 residues. V gave up 5 bases and J gave up 0 bases, with 8 bases separating them. CDR1 and CDR2 from the germline V gene are SGHVS and FQNEAQ. The DNA for the CDR3 is TGTGCCAGCAGCGCCCAGGGAGCCAAAAACATTCAGTACTTC. Protein: CASSAQGAKNIQYF.

This chain joins TRBV18 and TRBJ1-5; D gene unclear. The CDR3 has 16 residues. Per germline, CDR1 KGHSH and CDR2 LQKENI. V lost 3 bases, J lost 2 bases, and 14 bases lay in between. The CDR3 loop reads CASSPFGFTRNQPQHF. The DNA of the CDR3 is TGTGCCAGCTCACCCTTCGGGTTTACGCGCAATCAGCCCCAGCATTTT.

This clone has only one observation. V and J are TRBV18 and TRBJ2-7; D is perhaps TRBD1 or TRBD2 (5 bases each). The ends were cut back, 6 bases at V and 3 bases at J, with 15 bases in the middle. This CDR3 has 14 residues. CDR1 and CDR2 from the germline V gene are KGHSH and LQKENI. In DNA, the CDR3 is TGTGCCAGCTCCCGGGACGTAGGCTTCTACGAGCAGTACTTC. Protein sequence: CASSRDVGFYEQYF.

The CDR3 region has the DNA TGTGCCAGCACCGACCGGGACCGAGTAGATTACGAGCAGTACTTC. This gives the protein CASTDRDRVDYEQYF. The V call is TRBV11-3, the J call TRBJ2-7, with D possibly called TRBD1 or TRBD2 (5 bases each). The CDR3 runs 15 residues. With 7 bases removed from V and 4 bases from J, the gap between germline ends came to 20 bases. Germline values: CDR1 SGHNT, CDR2 YENEEA.

This clone was counted only a few times. This chain connects TRBV15 to TRBJ1-4; D perhaps matches TRBD1 (5 bases). Germline lookup yields CDR1 LNHNV and CDR2 YYDKDF (reference sequence). This CDR3 contains 15 residues. The V end lost 5 bases, the J end lost 7 bases, and 17 bases lay between the germline ends. The CDR3 is CATSPGRAPGEKLFF. The CDR3 DNA reads TGTGCCACCAGCCCGGGGCGGGCGCCAGGTGAAAAACTGTTTTTT. The full variable domain, rest sourced from reference TRBV15 and TRBJ1-4, is DAMVIQNPRYQVTQFGKPVTLSCSQTLNHNVMYWYQQKSSQAPKLLFHYYDKDFNNEADTPDNFQSRRPNTSFCFLDIRSPGLGDTAMYLCATSPGRAPGEKLFFGSGTQLSVL.

The chain recombines TRBV3-1 (or the pseudogene TRBV3-2) with TRBJ2-3; possibly TRBD1 for D (6 bases). The length of the CDR3 is 15 residues. Trimming removed 4 bases from V and 0 bases from J, with 11 bases in between. Germline CDR1 reads LGHDT; CDR2 reads YNNKEL (reference sequence). The CDR3, as DNA: TGTGCCAGCAGCCGCTTCGGACAGAGCACAGATACGCAGTATTTT. Encoded protein: CASSRFGQSTDTQYF.

The chain joins TRBV19 to TRBJ1-1, with D unresolved. Trimming stripped 6 bases from V and 0 bases from J, with 17 bases between. Germline V gene lookup returns CDR1 LNHDA and CDR2 SQIVND (reference sequence). The CDR3 length is 16 residues. CDR3 amino acids: CASSTPSGGLNTEAFF. CDR3 nucleotides: TGTGCCAGTAGCACCCCGAGCGGAGGATTGAACACTGAAGCTTTCTTT.

This chain uses TRBV7-9 with TRBJ2-7; D is perhaps TRBD1 or TRBD2 (5 bases each). The CDR3 has 13 residues. CDR1 and CDR2 from the germline V gene are SEHNR and FQNEAQ (reference sequence). Trimming pared 5 bases from V and 3 bases from J, leaving 11 bases between. The CDR3 spells CASSRGASYEQYF. CDR3 sequence (DNA): TGTGCCAGCAGCCGAGGGGCTAGCTACGAGCAGTACTTC.

The V call is TRBV7-9, the J call TRBJ2-1, with TRBD1 matching over 7 bases. This CDR3 has 17 amino acids. Trimming removed 5 bases from V and 8 bases from J; junction bases left unmatched: 18. From germline, CDR1 is SEHNR and CDR2 FQNEAQ (reference sequence). CDR3 bases: TGTGCCAGCAGCCGCAGGGACAGCCCCTTGGTAGGTTATGAGCAGTTCTTC. This gives the protein CASSRRDSPLVGYEQFF.

This sequence joins TRBV28 and TRBJ2-1; D is undetermined. Trimming pared 2 bases from V and 5 bases from J, leaving 4 bases between. In germline, CDR1 is MDHEN, CDR2 SYDVKM. This CDR3 spans 12 amino acids. The DNA for the CDR3 is TGTGCCAGCAGTTTACTGAACAATGAGCAGTTCTTC. It specifies CASSLLNNEQFF.

V usage is TRBV3-1 (or the pseudogene TRBV3-2) and J usage is TRBJ1-5; possibly TRBD1 for D (5 bases). Germline CDR1 is LGHDT and CDR2 is YNNKEL (reference sequence). The V end lost 1 base, the J end lost 2 bases, and 12 bases lay between the germline ends. CDR3 length equals 16 residues. CDR3 residues: CASSQAGTQGNQPQHF. The CDR3 DNA sequence: TGTGCCAGCAGCCAAGCGGGGACGCAGGGCAATCAGCCCCAGCATTTT.

V usage is TRBV7-9 and J usage is TRBJ2-1; TRBD2 matches 11 bases. The CDR3 is 17 amino acids. Germline loops: CDR1 SEHNR, CDR2 FQNEAQ (reference sequence). The V segment lost 6 bases and the J segment 7 bases; nucleotides outside the gene matches: 14. The CDR3 nucleotides read TGTGCCAGCAGTCTAGCGGGAGGTTCGGTCCCCGTTAATGAGCAGTTCTTC. Protein: CASSLAGGSVPVNEQFF.

The chain couples TRBV4-1 to TRBJ2-2; 7 bases map to TRBD1. Germline V lookup: CDR1 MGHRA, CDR2 YSYEKL. This CDR3 spans 14 amino acids. V lost 4 bases to trimming and J lost 5 bases; unmatched junction nucleotides: 4. In DNA form, the CDR3 reads TGCGCCAGCAGCCGGGCAGGGGGAACCGGGGAGCTGTTTTTT. The encoded protein is CASSRAGGTGELFF.

The CDR3, as DNA: TGTGCCTGGAGGCAGGGTGGGATAGGAGGCAATCAGCCCCAGCATTTT. As protein: CAWRQGGIGGNQPQHF. The V and J genes are TRBV30 and TRBJ1-5, with D possibly matching TRBD1 (5 bases). Germline lookup yields CDR1 GTSNPN and CDR2 SVGIG (reference sequence). V shed 3 bases and J shed 2 bases, with 17 bases lying between them. The CDR3 is 16 residues long.